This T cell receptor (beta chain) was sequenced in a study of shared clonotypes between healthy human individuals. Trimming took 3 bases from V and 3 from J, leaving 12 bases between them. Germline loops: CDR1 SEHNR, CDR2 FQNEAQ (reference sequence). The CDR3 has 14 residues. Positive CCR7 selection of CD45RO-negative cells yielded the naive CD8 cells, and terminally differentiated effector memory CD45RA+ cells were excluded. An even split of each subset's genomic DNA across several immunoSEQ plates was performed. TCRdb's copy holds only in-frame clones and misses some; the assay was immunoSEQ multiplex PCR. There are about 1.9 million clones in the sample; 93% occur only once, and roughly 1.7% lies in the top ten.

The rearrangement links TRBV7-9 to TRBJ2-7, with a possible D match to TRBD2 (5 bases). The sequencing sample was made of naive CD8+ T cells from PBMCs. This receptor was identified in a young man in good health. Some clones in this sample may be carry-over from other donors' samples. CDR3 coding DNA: TGTGCCAGCAGCTTTGGACGGACTGACTACGAGCAGTACTTC. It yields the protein CASSFGRTDYEQYF.